These 5 T cell receptor beta chains were sequenced from one sample in a study of cytomegalovirus exposure and HLA in healthy donors. This PCR relied on a set of 60 Vbeta primers and 13 Jbeta primers. The method was immunoSEQ multiplex PCR; TCRdb's version includes in-frame clones alone and lacks a portion of them. The table lists 200,000 to 250,000 clones, about 80% of them singletons, with around a sixth in the top ten. Material for sequencing was PBMCs. All receptors come from a man aged 35-49 years in good health and CMV-seronegative.

This clone has only one observation. V usage is TRBV9 and J usage is TRBJ2-5, with D maybe TRBD2 (6 bases). Germline-derived CDR1 and CDR2 are SGDLS and YYNGEE. There are 15 residues in the CDR3. The V gene lost 4 bases and the J gene lost 1 base, with 14 bases spanning the gap. The CDR3 DNA reads TGTGCCAGCAGCCCTAGTCCGGGAGTCCAAGAGACCCAGTACTTC. It specifies CASSPSPGVQETQYF.

The chain links TRBV28 to TRBJ2-7, with D perhaps matching TRBD1 (6 bases). CDR3 length equals 14 residues. Per the germline V gene, CDR1 is MDHEN and CDR2 is SYDVKM. The V gene lost 2 bases and the J gene lost 3 bases, with 11 bases spanning the gap. The CDR3 region has the DNA TGTGCCAGCAGTTTAGGGGGCCAGAGCTACGAGCAGTACTTC. This codes for CASSLGGQSYEQYF.

The gene calls are TRBV27 and TRBJ1-4, with D hard to call. The CDR3 contains 14 residues. The germline V gene encodes CDR1 MNHEY and CDR2 SMNVEV (reference sequence). The V gene lost 5 bases and the J gene lost 0 bases, with 7 bases spanning the gap. The CDR3 nucleotides are TGTGCCAGCAGTCCTTCCGCAACTAATGAAAAACTGTTTTTT. This translates into CASSPSATNEKLFF.

Concerning this clone: A read error may produce the germline difference seen at one junction end. The rearrangement joins TRBV5-1 to TRBJ1-5; 7 positions match TRBD1. The CDR3 contains 15 residues. Germline V gene sequence: CDR1 SGHRS, CDR2 YFSETQ. The CDR3 coding sequence is TGCGCCAGCAGCCTGGGGGACAGCAGCACTCAGCCCCAGCATTTT. Amino acid sequence: CASSLGDSSTQPQHF.

This sequence joins TRBV5-4 and TRBJ2-1; 9 bases fit TRBD2. Germline CDR1 reads SGHNT; CDR2 reads YYREEE (reference sequence). V lost 2 bases to trimming and J lost 7 bases; unmatched junction nucleotides: 1. The CDR3 extends over 13 amino acids. Here the CDR3 DNA reads TGTGCCAGCAGCTTCCTAGCGGGAAATGAGCAGTTCTTC. It encodes CASSFLAGNEQFF. The entire variable domain, with the rest obtained from reference TRBV5-4 and TRBJ2-1, is as follows: ETGVTQSPTHLIKTRGQQVTLRCSSQSGHNTVSWYQQALGQGPQFIFQYYREEENGRGNFPPRFSGLQFPNYSSELNVNALELDDSALYLCASSFLAGNEQFFGPGTRLTVL.